Listed below are T cell receptor beta chains from one sample, sequenced in a study of blood T cell repertoires in COVID-19. Assay used: immunoSEQ multiplex PCR; TCRdb lists only in-frame clones, some missing. Of 250,000 to 350,000 clones in the sample, 80% to 90% are singletons; the top ten hold 3.5% to 5.5%. Sample: PBMCs or T cells enriched from blood (not recorded which). The receptors shown here come from a young woman who had recovered from COVID-19. The CDR3 runs from the conserved cysteine through the conserved F or W. A D gene is named only where the DNA matches it firmly. Clone size appears in some rows only: once, few, many, or a class for an expanded clone.

D	size	V	J	DNA	CDR3
-	few	TRBV3-1/TRBV3-2	TRBJ1-6	TGTGCCAGCAGCCAAATGGGCTCACCCCTCCACTTT	CASSQMGSPLHF
-	-	TRBV10-3	TRBJ2-7	TGTGCCATCAGTGGTATGCTAGACTCCTACGAGCAGTACTTC	CAISGMLDSYEQYF
TRBD1	-	TRBV28	TRBJ2-3	TGTGCCACCAGAGACAGGGCAAGCACAGATACGCAGTATTTT	CATRDRASTDTQYF
-	-	TRBV28	TRBJ1-1	TGTGCCAGCAGGGAGAACCTGGGGAGGACTGAAGCTTTCTTT	CASRENLGRTEAFF
TRBD2	-	TRBV9	TRBJ2-5	TGTGCCAGCAGCACCCTAGCGGGAGAGGAGACCCAGTACTTC	CASSTLAGEETQYF
TRBD1	-	TRBV6-4	TRBJ1-6	TGTGCCAGCAGTCTACAGGGGGGTAATTCACCCCTCCACTTT	CASSLQGGNSPLHF
-	-	TRBV9	TRBJ2-3	TGTGCCAGCAGCGCATGGCCAGATACGCAGTATTTT	CASSAWPDTQYF
TRBD1	-	TRBV10-3	TRBJ1-5	TGTGCCAGCTCCGGGACAGCAACCAATCAGCCCCAGCATTTT	CASSGTATNQPQHF
-	few	TRBV10-1	TRBJ2-7	TGCGCCAGCAGTAGAGGGGGAACCTCCTACGAGCAGTACTTC	CASSRGGTSYEQYF
-	once	TRBV5-8	TRBJ1-5	TGTGCCAGCAGCTTGGGACAGAAGAATCAGCCCCAGCATTTT	CASSLGQKNQPQHF
-	-	TRBV28	TRBJ1-5	TGTGCCAGCAGCTCAGGGCTGGGTCAGCCCCAGCATTTT	CASSSGLGQPQHF
-	-	TRBV19	TRBJ2-2	TGTGCCAGTAGTATCGGGGGTAGGTCCGGGGAGCTGTTTTTT	CASSIGGRSGELFF
TRBD2	-	TRBV9	TRBJ2-1	TGTGCCAGCAGCGTAGGACCCTTAGCGGGTCCCGGTAATGAGCAGTTCTTC	CASSVGPLAGPGNEQFF
-	-	TRBV3-1/TRBV3-2	TRBJ1-3	TGTGCCAGCAGCCCTACCCAATCTGGAAACACCATATATTTT	CASSPTQSGNTIYF
TRBD2	-	TRBV7-9	TRBJ2-3	TGTGCCAGCAGCTACCGGACTAGCGGGAGGGCCGCAGATACGCAGTATTTT	CASSYRTSGRAADTQYF
-	-	TRBV5-6	TRBJ2-7	TGTGCCAGCAGCCCCTACCCCGGGACCTACGAGCAGTACTTC	CASSPYPGTYEQYF
-	-	TRBV9	TRBJ1-5	TGTGCCAGCGCCCTTCACAGGGTAATCGGTCAGCCCCAGCATTTT	CASALHRVIGQPQHF
-	-	TRBV9	TRBJ2-1	TGTGCCAGCAGCGGTAGTGGTGAGCAGTTCTTC	CASSGSGEQFF
-	-	TRBV6-4	TRBJ2-1	TGTGCCAGCAGTGACTCGACAGGCTCAACTGAGCAGTTCTTC	CASSDSTGSTEQFF
-	-	TRBV6-5	TRBJ2-7	TGTGCCAGCACAGCGCCGATAAACTACGAGCAGTACTTC	CASTAPINYEQYF
-	-	TRBV10-1	TRBJ2-3	TGCGCCAGCAGTGAGCGGGATGCTAGCACAGATACGCAGTATTTT	CASSERDASTDTQYF
TRBD1	few	TRBV5-6	TRBJ2-3	TGTGCCAGCAGCTTCGTCGGGACAGCTAGCACAGATACGCAGTATTTT	CASSFVGTASTDTQYF
-	-	TRBV18	TRBJ2-6	TGTGCCAGCTCCCCAACAGGGCTCGGGGCCAACGTCCTGACTTTC	CASSPTGLGANVLTF
-	-	TRBV28	TRBJ1-5	TGTGCCAGCAGCGAACAGATATCGGGAGCCAATCAGCCCCAGCATTTT	CASSEQISGANQPQHF
-	-	TRBV12-2	TRBJ1-5	TGTGCAAGTCGCCATCAGGACAGTTATAGCAATCAGCCCCAGCATTTT	CASRHQDSYSNQPQHF
-	few	TRBV6-5	TRBJ2-1	TGTGCCAGCAGTTACGCAGTAGAGCGGGAGCAGTTCTTC	CASSYAVEREQFF
TRBD1	-	TRBV19	TRBJ1-4	TGTGCCAGTAGTGACACAGGGGGAACTAATGAAAAACTGTTTTTT	CASSDTGGTNEKLFF
-	-	TRBV2	TRBJ1-1	TGTGCCAGCAGTTCGAACCGGGACAAGAACACTGAAGCTTTCTTT	CASSSNRDKNTEAFF
-	-	TRBV5-1	TRBJ2-2	TGCGCCAGCAGCTTGGAAATGAGCACCGGGGAGCTGTTTTTT	CASSLEMSTGELFF
-	once	TRBV30	TRBJ2-7	TGTGCCTGGCGCAGGAACAGGGCCTCCTACGAGCAGTACTTC	CAWRRNRASYEQYF
-	-	TRBV11-3	TRBJ1-1	TGTGCCAGCAGCTTAACAGAGAACACTGAAGCTTTCTTT	CASSLTENTEAFF
TRBD1	-	TRBV27	TRBJ1-5	TGTGCCAGCAGTCCTTACACAGGGGCAAATCAGCCCCAGCATTTT	CASSPYTGANQPQHF
-	-	TRBV27	TRBJ1-5	TGTGCCAGCGGTTTGGGGGGGCTCGGGAATCAGCCCCAGCATTTT	CASGLGGLGNQPQHF
-	few	TRBV3-1/TRBV3-2	TRBJ1-1	TGTGCCAGCAGCCAAGAACCAGGGAGGGCCACTGAAGCTTTCTTT	CASSQEPGRATEAFF
-	-	TRBV19	TRBJ1-4	TGTGCCAGTACACGGACACCCTTTGGTGAAAAACTGTTTTTT	CASTRTPFGEKLFF
-	-	TRBV2	TRBJ1-5	TGTGCCAGCAGTGAAGGTGTTAGCAGCAATCAGCCCCAGCATTTT	CASSEGVSSNQPQHF
-	-	TRBV28	TRBJ1-2	TGTGCCAGCAGTTTAGTCAGTACTAACTATGGCTACACCTTC	CASSLVSTNYGYTF
TRBD2	-	TRBV10-1	TRBJ2-3	TGCGCCAGCAGTACCGGGGGGGGAGATACGCAGTATTTT	CASSTGGGDTQYF
-	few	TRBV5-1	TRBJ2-7	TGCGCCAGCAGCGCGGTAGGGGGCTACGAGCAGTACTTC	CASSAVGGYEQYF
-	-	TRBV29-1	TRBJ1-2	TGCAGCGTTCCCCTTTTAGGGGGAGTTGCTGGCTACACCTTC	CSVPLLGGVAGYTF
-	once	TRBV19	TRBJ2-5	TGTGCCAGTAGTATACGGGGTAGAGAGACCCAGTACTTC	CASSIRGRETQYF
TRBD1	-	TRBV28	TRBJ2-7	TGTGCCAGCAGCTCATGGAACAGGACAGGCCCTTACGAGCAGTACTTC	CASSSWNRTGPYEQYF
TRBD1	-	TRBV2	TRBJ1-4	TGTGCCAGCACTGAGACAGGGACGAATGAAAAACTGTTTTTT	CASTETGTNEKLFF
-	many	TRBV9	TRBJ1-1	TGTGCCAGCAGCGTAGTATCAGTGAACACTGAAGCTTTCTTT	CASSVVSVNTEAFF
TRBD2	-	TRBV10-3	TRBJ2-7	TGTGCCATCAGTGTAGCGGGAGGACAAGAGCAGTACTTC	CAISVAGGQEQYF
TRBD1	few	TRBV12-5	TRBJ1-2	TGTGCTAGTGGTTCTGGGACAGGGAGTGGCTACACCTTC	CASGSGTGSGYTF
TRBD1	once	TRBV19	TRBJ1-3	TGTGCCAGCGTTGACAGGGGGGCTGGAAACACCATATATTTT	CASVDRGAGNTIYF
TRBD2	-	TRBV4-2	TRBJ2-1	TGTGCCAGCAGCCCCGAGCTAGCGGGCCCCTACAATGAGCAGTTCTTC	CASSPELAGPYNEQFF
-	-	TRBV19	TRBJ1-5	TGTGCCAGTAGTATAGATTTCAGGGTTCAGAGCAATCAGCCCCAGCATTTT	CASSIDFRVQSNQPQHF